The sequence of this T cell receptor (beta chain) was determined in a study of blood T cell repertoires in COVID-19. CDR1 SNHLY and CDR2 FYNNEI come from the germline V gene. Trimming removed 2 bases at V and 2 bases at J, with 9 bases between. The CDR3 has 14 amino acids. Method: immunoSEQ multiplex PCR; TCRdb's copy keeps in-frame clones and lacks some. The sample has 210,000 or so clones, 75% to 90% seen once; the top ten hold more than 4.5%. The clonotype comes from a woman in her 40s with acute or convalescent COVID-19. The sequencing input was peripheral blood. This rearrangement joins TRBV2 to TRBJ1-2; no clear D. The CDR3 DNA reads TGTGCCAGCAGTGAATCCAGAATAAACTATGGCTACACCTTC. Translation gives CASSESRINYGYTF. The whole variable domain, filled in from reference TRBV2 and TRBJ1-2, reads EPEVTQTPSHQVTQMGQEVILRCVPISNHLYFYWYRQILGQKVEFLVSFYNNEISEKSEIFDDQFSVERPDGSNFTLKIRSTKLEDSAMYFCASSESRINYGYTFGSGTRLTVV.